The source of this T cell receptor (beta chain) is a study of blood T cell repertoires in COVID-19. Across the study: Acute and convalescent COVID-19 specimens originated in the United States, Italy and Spain.

The protocol was immunoSEQ multiplex PCR, while the TCRdb copy is restricted to in-frame clones and leaves out a portion. This table has about 300,000 clones, approximately 89% appearing once. Trimming stripped 4 bases from V and 6 bases from J, with 19 bases between. This CDR3 has 16 residues. Germline CDR1 is MDHEN and CDR2 is SYDVKM. This TCR came from a woman aged 25 to 39 with COVID-19, enrolled during active disease. V is TRBV28 and J is TRBJ1-5, with D tentatively TRBD1 (6 bases). Sequenced sample: peripheral blood. Here the CDR3 DNA reads TGTGCCAGCAGTTCCGACACGGGGGGCAACGGTCAGCCCCAGCATTTT. It encodes CASSSDTGGNGQPQHF.